This TCR beta chain comes out of a study of radiation and T cells in renal cell carcinoma. Study conclusions and caveats: No pretreatment tumor biopsies were available for baseline clonotypes. In blood, top tumor clones expanded by 2 weeks, shrinking by 4.

Time point described: blood 4 weeks post-SBRT, at nephrectomy. Treatment defined: 15 Gy SBRT to primary tumor, nephrectomy 4 weeks later. Nephrectomy followed 15 Gy stereotactic body radiation by 4 weeks. V was trimmed by 9 bases and J by 5 bases, leaving 17 bases between them. CDR1 LNHDA and CDR2 SQIVND come from the germline V gene (reference sequence). This CDR3 contains 14 residues. Comment on this clone: Its antigen is unidentified.

Assay used: immunoSEQ multiplex PCR; TCRdb lists only in-frame clones, some missing. The sample gives 140,000 or so clones, less than 90% of which show up once; around 17% is in the top ten. The sample in question was blood, obtained from a patient whose treatment included radiotherapy and nephrectomy. The TCR comes from a woman aged 50 to 65 with renal cell carcinoma. The chain combines TRBV19 with TRBJ1-5; the D gene is possibly TRBD1 (5 bases). The CDR3 sequence is CASNGRDSHQPQHF. The DNA for the CDR3 is TGTGCCAGCAATGGCCGAGACAGCCATCAGCCCCAGCATTTT.